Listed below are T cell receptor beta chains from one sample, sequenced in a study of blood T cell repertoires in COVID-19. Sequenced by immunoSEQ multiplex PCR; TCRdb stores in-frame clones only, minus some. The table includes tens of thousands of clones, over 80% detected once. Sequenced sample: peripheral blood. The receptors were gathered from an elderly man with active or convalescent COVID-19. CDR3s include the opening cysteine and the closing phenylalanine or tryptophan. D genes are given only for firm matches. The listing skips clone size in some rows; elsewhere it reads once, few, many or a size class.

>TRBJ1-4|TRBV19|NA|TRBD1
CASSVDRTNEKLFF
TGTGCCAGTAGTGTGGACAGGACTAATGAAAAACTGTTTTTT
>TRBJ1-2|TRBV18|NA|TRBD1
CASSPSVQGANYGYTF
TGTGCCAGCTCACCCAGTGTACAGGGGGCTAACTATGGCTACACCTTC
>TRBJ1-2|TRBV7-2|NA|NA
CASSLPGNYGYTF
TGTGCCAGCAGCTTACCAGGGAACTATGGCTACACCTTC
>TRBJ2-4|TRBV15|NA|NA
CATSRAGNAKNIQYF
TGTGCCACCAGCAGAGCGGGGAATGCCAAAAACATTCAGTACTTC
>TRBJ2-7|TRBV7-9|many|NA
CASSLGQFYEQYF
TGTGCCAGCAGCTTAGGACAGTTCTACGAGCAGTACTTC
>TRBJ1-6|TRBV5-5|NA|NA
CASSFGREKSPLHF
TGTGCCAGCAGCTTCGGACGGGAGAAATCACCCCTCCACTTT
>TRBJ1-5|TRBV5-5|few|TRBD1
CASSLVWGQGNQPQHF
TGTGCCAGCAGCTTGGTTTGGGGACAGGGCAATCAGCCCCAGCATTTT
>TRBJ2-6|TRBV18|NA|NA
CASSQNRAHAPSGANVLTF
TGTGCCAGCTCTCAGAACAGGGCCCACGCGCCCTCTGGGGCCAACGTCCTGACTTTC
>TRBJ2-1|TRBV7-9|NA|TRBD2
CASSSPASGGTFF
TGTGCCAGCAGCTCACCGGCCAGCGGGGGGACGTTCTTC
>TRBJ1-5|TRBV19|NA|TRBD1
CASSIVRDRGASNQPQHF
TGTGCCAGTAGTATCGTGCGGGACAGGGGGGCCAGCAATCAGCCCCAGCATTTT
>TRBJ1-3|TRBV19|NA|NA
CASSTWGGQNTIYF
TGTGCCAGTAGTACCTGGGGGGGTCAAAACACCATATATTTT
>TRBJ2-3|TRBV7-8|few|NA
CASSLGTVGYTQYF
TGTGCCAGCAGCTTAGGGACAGTGGGTTATACGCAGTATTTT
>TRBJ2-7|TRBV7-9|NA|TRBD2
CASNFISGRPAYEQYF
TGTGCCAGCAACTTTATAAGCGGGAGGCCTGCCTACGAGCAGTACTTC
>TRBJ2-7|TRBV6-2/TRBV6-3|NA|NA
CASSYSASVGVDEQYF
TGTGCCAGCAGTTACTCCGCTAGCGTCGGGGTGGACGAGCAGTACTTC
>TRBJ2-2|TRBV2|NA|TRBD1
CASRQGANTGELFF
TGTGCCAGCAGACAGGGGGCGAACACCGGGGAGCTGTTTTTT
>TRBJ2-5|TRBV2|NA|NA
CASSESRETQYF
TGTGCCAGCAGTGAATCCCGGGAGACCCAGTACTTC
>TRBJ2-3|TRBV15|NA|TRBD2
CATRGRGGTDTQYF
TGTGCCACCAGAGGGCGGGGGGGGACAGATACGCAGTATTTT
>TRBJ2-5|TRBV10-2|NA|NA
CASSANRETQYF
TGCGCCAGCAGTGCGAACAGAGAGACCCAGTACTTC
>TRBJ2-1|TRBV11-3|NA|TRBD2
CASSFFRLAEGNEQFF
TGTGCCAGCAGCTTTTTTCGACTAGCGGAGGGAAATGAGCAGTTCTTC
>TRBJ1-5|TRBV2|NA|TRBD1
CASSEEGAQPQHF
TGTGCCAGCAGTGAAGAGGGGGCACAGCCCCAGCATTTT
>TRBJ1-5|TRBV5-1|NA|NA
CASSLWGQQPQHF
TGCGCCAGCAGCTTGTGGGGGCAACAGCCCCAGCATTTT
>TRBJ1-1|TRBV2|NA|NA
CASQSGLRTEAFF
TGTGCCAGCCAGTCCGGACTCAGGACTGAAGCTTTCTTT
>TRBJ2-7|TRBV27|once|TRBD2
CASSFLRGYGTSATYEQYF
TGTGCCAGCAGTTTTCTTCGAGGATACGGGACTAGCGCTACCTACGAGCAGTACTTC
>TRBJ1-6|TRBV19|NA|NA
CASSIANIENSPLHF
TGTGCCAGTAGTATAGCTAATATTGAGAATTCACCCCTCCACTTT
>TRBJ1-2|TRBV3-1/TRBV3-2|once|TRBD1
CASSQATGESGYTF
TGTGCCAGCAGCCAAGCCACAGGGGAGTCTGGCTACACCTTC
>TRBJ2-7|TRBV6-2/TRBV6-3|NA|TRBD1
CASSGTGVVVQYF
TGTGCCAGCAGTGGGACAGGGGTAGTGGTGCAGTACTTC
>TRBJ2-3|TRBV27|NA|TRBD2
CASSLSRAGAATQYF
TGTGCCAGCAGTTTATCGAGGGCGGGAGCAGCTACGCAGTATTTT
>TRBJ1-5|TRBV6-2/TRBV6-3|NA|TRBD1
CASSPGQGRRVAQPQHF
TGTGCCAGCAGCCCGGGACAGGGAAGGAGGGTAGCTCAGCCCCAGCATTTT
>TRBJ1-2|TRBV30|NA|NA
CAWSVGIRGYTF
TGTGCCTGGAGTGTCGGTATCCGTGGCTACACCTTC
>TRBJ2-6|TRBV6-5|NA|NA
CASSYSLAAGANVLTF
TGTGCCAGCAGTTACTCTCTGGCGGCCGGGGCCAACGTCCTGACTTTC
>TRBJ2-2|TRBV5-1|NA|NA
CASSLGQATTGELFF
TGCGCCAGCAGCTTGGGACAGGCCACCACCGGGGAGCTGTTTTTT